Listed below are T cell receptor beta chains from one sample, sequenced in a study of blood T cell repertoires in COVID-19. The method was immunoSEQ multiplex PCR; TCRdb's version includes in-frame clones alone and lacks a portion of them. The table lists fewer than 40,000 clones, about 90% of them singletons. The specimen was peripheral blood. These receptors came from a human donor in a cohort sampled during active COVID-19. CDR3s include the opening cysteine and the closing phenylalanine or tryptophan. D genes are given only for firm matches. The size field is filled for only some rows; it gives once, few, many or a size class.

d_call,v_call,clone_size,j_call,cdr3_aa,cdr3_nt
TRBD2,TRBV5-4,-,TRBJ2-1,CASSTLLAGIYNEQFF,TGTGCCAGCAGCACATTACTAGCGGGGATCTACAATGAGCAGTTCTTC
-,TRBV24-1,-,TRBJ2-5,CATSAEETQYF,TGTGCCACCAGTGCGGAGGAGACCCAGTACTTC
-,TRBV4-1,-,TRBJ2-1,CASSGQYNEQFF,TGCGCCAGCAGCGGACAGTACAATGAGCAGTTCTTC
-,TRBV29-1,-,TRBJ2-5,CSVSGPGEFGGHF,TGCAGCGTCTCGGGCCCCGGGGAGTTTGGGGGCCACTTC
-,TRBV6-4,-,TRBJ2-3,CASIWGDPDTQYF,TGTGCCAGTATTTGGGGGGATCCAGATACGCAGTATTTT
TRBD1,TRBV7-9,-,TRBJ1-6,CASSLATGYNSPLHF,TGTGCCAGCAGCTTAGCGACAGGGTATAATTCACCCCTCCACTTT
-,TRBV6-4,-,TRBJ1-2,CASSDVEGYTF,TGTGCCAGCAGTGACGTCGAGGGCTACACCTTC
TRBD2,TRBV9,-,TRBJ2-3,CASSVAGLAGVTDTQYF,TGTGCCAGCAGCGTAGCGGGTCTAGCGGGAGTAACAGATACGCAGTATTTT
-,TRBV9,few,TRBJ2-2,CASMRDVYTGELFF,TGTGCCAGCATGCGGGATGTGTACACCGGGGAGCTGTTTTTT
TRBD1,TRBV6-1,-,TRBJ1-2,CASSEATGNYGYTF,TGTGCCAGCAGTGAAGCGACAGGGAACTATGGCTACACCTTC
-,TRBV7-2,-,TRBJ1-1,CASSLGGGNTEAFF,TGTGCCAGCAGCTTAGGGGGAGGGAACACTGAAGCTTTCTTT
-,TRBV20-1,-,TRBJ2-5,CSATLTATQYF,TGCAGTGCTACCCTAACCGCGACCCAGTACTTC
-,TRBV9,-,TRBJ2-3,CASSLPGSRGPDTQYF,TGTGCCAGCAGCTTGCCGGGGAGCCGAGGGCCAGATACGCAGTATTTT
-,TRBV2,-,TRBJ1-6,CASSEGGTANSPLHF,TGTGCCAGCAGTGAGGGAGGGACTGCTAATTCACCCCTCCACTTT
TRBD2,TRBV29-1,-,TRBJ2-5,CSVQGLAGGSYQETQYF,TGCAGCGTTCAAGGACTAGCGGGAGGCTCGTACCAAGAGACCCAGTACTTC
TRBD2,TRBV5-1,-,TRBJ2-3,CASSLIGTSARRTDTQYF,TGCGCCAGCAGCTTGATTGGGACTAGCGCCCGTCGCACAGATACGCAGTATTTT
-,TRBV11-3,once,TRBJ1-1,CASSLYGGTSFEAFF,TGTGCCAGCAGCTTATACGGTGGGACATCTTTTGAAGCTTTCTTT
-,TRBV6-5,-,TRBJ1-5,CASSPHGGSNQPQHF,TGTGCCAGCAGTCCCCATGGGGGGAGCAATCAGCCCCAGCATTTT
-,TRBV29-1,-,TRBJ1-1,CSVGGGVPEAFF,TGCAGCGTTGGGGGAGGCGTGCCTGAAGCTTTCTTT
-,TRBV3-1/TRBV3-2,-,TRBJ2-1,CASSQNRGGGLYNEQFF,TGTGCCAGCAGCCAAAATCGTGGCGGGGGCCTCTACAATGAGCAGTTCTTC
-,TRBV9,-,TRBJ2-3,CASTSTDTQYF,TGTGCCAGCACTAGCACAGATACGCAGTATTTT
-,TRBV6-5,-,TRBJ1-1,CASSRGQHTEAFF,TGTGCCAGCAGTCGAGGACAGCACACTGAAGCTTTCTTT
-,TRBV28,once,TRBJ1-2,CASSPPGGGYTF,TGTGCCAGCAGCCCACCGGGAGGAGGCTACACCTTC
-,TRBV10-3,-,TRBJ1-4,CAIRDGLNRNEKLFF,TGTGCCATCAGGGACGGCCTTAACAGGAATGAAAAACTGTTTTTT
-,TRBV6-5,-,TRBJ1-2,CASVITVGYGYTF,TGTGCCAGCGTAATAACGGTTGGCTATGGCTACACCTTC
TRBD1,TRBV11-1,-,TRBJ1-1,CASSPRQGPNTEAFF,TGTGCCAGCAGCCCCCGACAGGGACCGAACACTGAAGCTTTCTTT
TRBD1,TRBV18,-,TRBJ1-1,CASSLQGMVEEAFF,TGTGCCAGCTCACTACAGGGGATGGTCGAGGAAGCTTTCTTT
-,TRBV19,few,TRBJ1-2,CASSNPSYGPGYTF,TGTGCCAGTAGTAACCCCTCTTATGGGCCTGGCTACACCTTC
-,TRBV7-2,-,TRBJ2-1,CASSRRGSYNEQFF,TGTGCCAGCAGCCGCAGGGGTTCCTACAATGAGCAGTTCTTC
TRBD1,TRBV7-2,once,TRBJ1-2,CASSSDRGDYGYTF,TGTGCCAGCAGCTCGGACAGGGGGGACTATGGCTACACCTTC
-,TRBV10-1,-,TRBJ2-2,CASSESPTVGLGGTGELFF,TGCGCCAGCAGTGAGTCTCCTACAGTAGGTCTAGGAGGCACCGGGGAGCTGTTTTTT
-,TRBV5-6,-,TRBJ2-1,CASRPGQFYNEQFF,TGTGCCAGCAGACCCGGACAGTTTTACAATGAGCAGTTCTTC
TRBD1,TRBV7-9,few,TRBJ1-6,CASSLQGALTNSPLHF,TGTGCCAGCAGCTTACAGGGGGCTCTTACGAATTCACCCCTCCACTTT
-,TRBV5-8,-,TRBJ2-1,CASSPNFNEQFF,TGTGCCAGCAGCCCAAACTTCAATGAGCAGTTCTTC
TRBD2,TRBV4-1,-,TRBJ2-3,CASSPDGTSGGSTDTQYF,TGCGCCAGCAGCCCTGATGGGACTAGCGGGGGTTCCACAGATACGCAGTATTTT
-,TRBV24-1,-,TRBJ2-2,CATSGGRREYTGELFF,TGTGCCACCAGTGGCGGACGGAGGGAGTACACCGGGGAGCTGTTTTTT
TRBD1,TRBV7-6,-,TRBJ1-1,CASSLAGGDRVIPSNTEAFF,TGTGCCAGCAGCTTAGCGGGGGGGGACAGGGTAATTCCGTCGAACACTGAAGCTTTCTTT
TRBD1,TRBV10-3,-,TRBJ1-5,CAIRPTGIRDQPQHF,TGTGCCATCCGCCCGACAGGGATTCGGGATCAGCCCCAGCATTTT
TRBD2,TRBV5-1,-,TRBJ2-5,CASSLTPGEGETQYF,TGCGCCAGCAGCTTGACTCCCGGGGAGGGGGAGACCCAGTACTTC
TRBD2,TRBV7-7,-,TRBJ2-1,CASSLTAGGTYNEQFF,TGTGCTAGCAGCTTAACCGCGGGGGGAACCTACAATGAGCAGTTCTTC
TRBD1,TRBV27,-,TRBJ1-1,CASSFRDRGSEAFF,TGTGCCAGCAGCTTCCGGGACAGGGGGTCTGAAGCTTTCTTT
TRBD1,TRBV5-1,-,TRBJ1-1,CASSLGQGGTTEAFF,TGCGCCAGCAGCTTGGGACAGGGCGGGACCACTGAAGCTTTCTTT
-,TRBV29-1,-,TRBJ1-2,CSVEDFWTPDNYGYTF,TGCAGCGTTGAAGATTTTTGGACTCCGGACAACTATGGCTACACCTTC
TRBD1,TRBV9,few,TRBJ1-2,CASSEGQNYGYTF,TGTGCCAGCAGCGAGGGACAGAACTATGGCTACACCTTC
-,TRBV4-2,-,TRBJ2-1,CASSQAGGTYNEQFF,TGTGCCAGCAGCCAAGCCGGGGGTACTTACAATGAGCAGTTCTTC
-,TRBV6-1,once,TRBJ2-1,CASSELYNEQFF,TGTGCCAGCAGTGAACTGTACAATGAGCAGTTCTTC
-,TRBV5-6,once,TRBJ1-2,CASSLGTVFYTF,TGTGCCAGCAGCTTGGGGACAGTCTTCTACACCTTC
-,TRBV5-1,-,TRBJ2-5,CASSTRLRGAQETQYF,TGCGCCAGCAGCACGCGTCTCAGGGGGGCCCAAGAGACCCAGTACTTC